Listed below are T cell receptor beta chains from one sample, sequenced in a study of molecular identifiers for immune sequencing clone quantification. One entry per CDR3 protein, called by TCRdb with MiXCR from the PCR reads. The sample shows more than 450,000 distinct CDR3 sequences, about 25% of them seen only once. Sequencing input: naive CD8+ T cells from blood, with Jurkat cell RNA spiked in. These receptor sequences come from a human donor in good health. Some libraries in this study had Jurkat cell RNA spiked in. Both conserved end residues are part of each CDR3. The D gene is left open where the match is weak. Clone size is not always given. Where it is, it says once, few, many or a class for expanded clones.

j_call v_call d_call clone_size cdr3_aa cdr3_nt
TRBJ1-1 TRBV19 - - CASKDPGDTEAFF TGTGCCAGCAAAGACCCCGGGGACACTGAAGCTTTCTTT
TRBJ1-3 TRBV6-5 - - CASRLSPPGNTIYF TGTGCCAGCAGACTTTCCCCCCCTGGAAACACCATATATTTT
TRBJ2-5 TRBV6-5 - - CASREGGLRATQYF TGTGCCAGCCGTGAGGGGGGGTTGAGAGCGACCCAGTACTTC
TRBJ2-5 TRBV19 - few CASSIVEQETQYF TGTGCCAGTAGTATAGTGGAACAAGAGACCCAGTACTTC
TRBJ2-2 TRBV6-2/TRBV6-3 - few CASSAWAGLNTGELFF TGTGCCAGCAGTGCATGGGCAGGCTTGAACACCGGGGAGCTGTTTTTT
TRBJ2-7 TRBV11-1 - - CASSEGLVENEQYF TGTGCCAGCAGCGAGGGGCTGGTCGAGAACGAGCAGTACTTC
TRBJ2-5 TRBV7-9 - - CASSPVSSQETQYF TGTGCCAGCAGCCCCGTTTCAAGTCAGGAGACCCAGTACTTC
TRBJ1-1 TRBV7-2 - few CASSLHGVGTEAFF TGTGCCAGCAGCTTACACGGAGTCGGCACTGAAGCTTTCTTT
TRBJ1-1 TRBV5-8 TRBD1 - CASSLAWTGDTEAFF TGTGCCAGCAGCTTGGCCTGGACAGGGGACACTGAAGCTTTCTTT
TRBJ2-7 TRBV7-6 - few CASSLAVESREQYF TGTGCCAGCAGCTTAGCGGTGGAGTCAAGGGAGCAGTACTTC
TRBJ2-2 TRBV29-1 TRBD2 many CSVRTSGRSNTGELFF TGCAGCGTCCGGACTAGCGGGAGGTCGAACACCGGGGAGCTGTTTTTT
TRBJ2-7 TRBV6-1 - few CASSLYHEQYF TGTGCCAGCTCGCTTTACCACGAGCAGTACTTC
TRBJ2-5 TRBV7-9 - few CASSRQVQETQYF TGTGCCAGCAGCCGGCAGGTCCAAGAGACCCAGTACTTC
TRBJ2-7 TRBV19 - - CASSGGTLYEQYF TGTGCCAGTAGTGGAGGGACACTCTACGAGCAGTACTTC
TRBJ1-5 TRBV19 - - CASSILSGLDQPQHF TGTGCCAGTAGTATTCTGTCGGGCCTTGATCAGCCCCAGCATTTT
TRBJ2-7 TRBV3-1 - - CASSPDEGPYEQYF TGTGCCAGCAGCCCGGACGAGGGGCCTTACGAGCAGTACTTC
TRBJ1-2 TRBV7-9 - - CASSFRKGQGPDGYTF TGTGCCAGCAGCTTTAGAAAGGGGCAGGGGCCGGATGGCTACACCTTC
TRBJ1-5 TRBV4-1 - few CASSQELGRGQPQHF TGCGCCAGCAGCCAAGAACTAGGTAGGGGTCAGCCCCAGCATTTT
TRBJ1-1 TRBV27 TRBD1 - CASSPITGGTEALF TGTGCCAGCAGCCCCATTACAGGGGGCACTGAAGCTCTCTTT
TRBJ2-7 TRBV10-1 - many CASSDSWTPHEQYF TGCGCCAGCAGTGACTCATGGACACCCCACGAGCAGTACTTC
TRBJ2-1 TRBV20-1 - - CSARDLQGSTYNEQFF TGCAGTGCTAGAGATTTGCAGGGAAGTACCTACAATGAGCAGTTCTTC
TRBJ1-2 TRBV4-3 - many CASSQEKEYYGYTF TGCGCCAGCAGCCAAGAGAAAGAATACTATGGCTACACCTTC
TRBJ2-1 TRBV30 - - CAWSADYRAEQFF TGTGCCTGGAGTGCCGATTATAGGGCTGAGCAGTTCTTC
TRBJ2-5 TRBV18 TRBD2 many CASSPLAGEYQETQYF TGTGCCAGCTCACCGTTAGCGGGGGAATACCAAGAGACCCAGTACTTC
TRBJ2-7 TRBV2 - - CASIEAFSMIYEQYF TGTGCCAGCATCGAGGCTTTTAGCATGATCTACGAGCAGTACTTC
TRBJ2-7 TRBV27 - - CASNSIGGEQYF TGTGCCAGCAATTCCATCGGGGGCGAGCAGTACTTC
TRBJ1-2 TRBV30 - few CAWSVLPGDLIYGYTF TGTGCCTGGAGTGTACTTCCAGGGGACTTGATCTATGGCTACACCTTC
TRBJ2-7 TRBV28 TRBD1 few CASSPNPGQGYEQYF TGTGCCAGCAGCCCAAACCCGGGACAGGGTTACGAGCAGTACTTC
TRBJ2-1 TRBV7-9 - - CASSPPVGSPAWSEQFF TGTGCCAGCAGCCCCCCTGTGGGGAGCCCGGCTTGGAGTGAGCAGTTCTTC
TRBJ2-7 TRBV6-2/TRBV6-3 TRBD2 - CASSYSEDSGGADSYKQYF TGTGCCAGCAGTTACTCTGAAGATAGCGGGGGAGCCGATAGCTACAAGCAGTACTTC
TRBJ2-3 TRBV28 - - CASSFKGTYTDTQYF TGTGCCAGCAGTTTTAAAGGCACGTACACAGATACGCAGTATTTT